This record covers a single TCR beta chain. Its antigen is unknown. This entry belongs to a study of beta chain features in type 1 diabetes. Study-wide points: People with Type 1 diabetes carried modestly yet significantly shorter TCRB CDR3s in all four CD4+ subsets.

The whole isolated RNA underwent reverse transcription, so sequencing captured expressed TCRB transcripts. Profiled with immunoSEQ multiplex PCR; TCRdb holds only in-frame clones, not every one. The sample comprises about 280,000 clones, approximately 16% of which are singletons, and 0.015% to 0.017% rests with the top ten. The CDR3 runs 13 residues. Trimming pared 5 bases from V and 3 bases from J, leaving 8 bases between. Germline V gene data show CDR1 as LNHDA and CDR2 as SQIVND (reference sequence). The V gene is TRBV19, the J gene TRBJ1-5, with D unresolved. The origin of this receptor is a man younger than 35 with type 1 diabetes. The sequencing input was naive CD4+ T cells from blood. This CDR3 reads CASSRLTNQPQHF. CDR3 bases: TGTGCCAGTAGTCGACTTACCAATCAGCCCCAGCATTTT.